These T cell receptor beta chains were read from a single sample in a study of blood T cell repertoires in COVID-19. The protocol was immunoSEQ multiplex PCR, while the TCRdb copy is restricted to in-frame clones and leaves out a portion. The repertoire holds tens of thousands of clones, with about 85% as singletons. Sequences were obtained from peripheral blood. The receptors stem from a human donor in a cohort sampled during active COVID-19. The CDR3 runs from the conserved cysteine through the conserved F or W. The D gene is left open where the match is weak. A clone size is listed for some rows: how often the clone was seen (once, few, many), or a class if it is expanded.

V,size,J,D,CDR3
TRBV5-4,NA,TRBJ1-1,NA,CASGPREVAFF
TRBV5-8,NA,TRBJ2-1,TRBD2,CASSTSGTKYNEQFF
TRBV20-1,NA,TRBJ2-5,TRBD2,CSASSGGAKTQYF
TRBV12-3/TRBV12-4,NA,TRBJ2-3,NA,CASSLSPQYTQYF
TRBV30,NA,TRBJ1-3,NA,CAWRTAGGNTIYF
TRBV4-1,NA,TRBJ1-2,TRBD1,CASSQGTGGDYGYTF
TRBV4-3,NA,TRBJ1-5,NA,CASSQDPAVNQPQHF
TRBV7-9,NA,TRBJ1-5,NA,CASSSEGVQHF
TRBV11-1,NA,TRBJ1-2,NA,CASSLERTNYGYTF
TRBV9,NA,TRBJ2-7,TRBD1,CASSVDGMTGGYEQYF
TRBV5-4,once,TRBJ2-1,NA,CASRSLEQTDEQFF
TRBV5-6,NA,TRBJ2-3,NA,CASRPRDFTDTQYF
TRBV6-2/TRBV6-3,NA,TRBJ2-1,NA,CASSYGGFGYNEQFF
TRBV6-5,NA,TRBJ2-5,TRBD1,CASRLQGYGTQYF
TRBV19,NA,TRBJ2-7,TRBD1,CASSIGGQGREQYF
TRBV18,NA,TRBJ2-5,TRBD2,CASSPQSRGSQETQYF
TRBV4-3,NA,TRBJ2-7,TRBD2,CASSQDAGGSSYEQYF
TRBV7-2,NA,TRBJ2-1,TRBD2,CASSKLAGEYNEQFF
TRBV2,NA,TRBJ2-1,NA,CASIGGTYNEQFF
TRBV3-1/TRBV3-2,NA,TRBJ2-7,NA,CASQTGSYEQYF
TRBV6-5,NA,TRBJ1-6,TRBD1,CASSLTGGGSPLHF
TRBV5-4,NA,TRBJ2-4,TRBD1,CATKVRGTVNIQYF
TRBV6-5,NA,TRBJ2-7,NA,CASRMGLTLGEQYF
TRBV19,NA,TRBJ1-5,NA,CASRDSGALYSNQPQHF
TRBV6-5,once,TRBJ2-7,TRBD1,CASKATGNSYEQYF
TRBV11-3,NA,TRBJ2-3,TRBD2,CASSLGLAGESDTQYF
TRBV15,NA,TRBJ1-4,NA,CATSSPPNEKLFF
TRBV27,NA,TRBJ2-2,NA,CASSSPLAGELFF